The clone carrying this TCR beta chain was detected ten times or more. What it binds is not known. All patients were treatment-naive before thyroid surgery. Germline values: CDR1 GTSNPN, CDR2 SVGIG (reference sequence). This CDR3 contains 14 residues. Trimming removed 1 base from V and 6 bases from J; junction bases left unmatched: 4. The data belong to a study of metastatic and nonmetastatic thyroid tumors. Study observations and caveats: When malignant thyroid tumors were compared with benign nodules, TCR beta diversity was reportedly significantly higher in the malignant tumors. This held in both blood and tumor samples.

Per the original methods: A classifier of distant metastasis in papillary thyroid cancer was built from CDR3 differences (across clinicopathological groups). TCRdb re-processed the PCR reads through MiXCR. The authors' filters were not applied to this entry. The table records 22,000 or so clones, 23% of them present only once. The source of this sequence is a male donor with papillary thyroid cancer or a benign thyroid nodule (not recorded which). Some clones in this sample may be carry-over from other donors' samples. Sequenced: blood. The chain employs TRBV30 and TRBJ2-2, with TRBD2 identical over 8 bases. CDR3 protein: CAWSGSGSAGELFF. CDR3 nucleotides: TGTGCCTGGAGTGGAAGCGGGAGCGCCGGGGAGCTGTTTTTT.